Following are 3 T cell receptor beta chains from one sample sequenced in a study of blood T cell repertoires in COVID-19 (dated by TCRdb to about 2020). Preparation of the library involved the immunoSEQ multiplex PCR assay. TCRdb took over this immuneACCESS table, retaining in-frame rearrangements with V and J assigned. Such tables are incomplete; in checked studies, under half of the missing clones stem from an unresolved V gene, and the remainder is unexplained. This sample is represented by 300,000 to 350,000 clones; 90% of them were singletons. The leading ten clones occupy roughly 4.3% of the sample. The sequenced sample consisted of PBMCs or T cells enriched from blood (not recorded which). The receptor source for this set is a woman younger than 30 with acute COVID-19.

In nucleotides, the CDR3 is TGTGCCAGCAGCCGTGGACAGGGAAGCGGGGTCTCCTACGAGCAGTACTTC. Its protein product is CASSRGQGSGVSYEQYF. The chain links TRBV2 to TRBJ2-7, with D perhaps TRBD1 (8 bases). Between the trimmed V and J ends, which lost 6 bases and 0 bases, there was a span of 21 bases. The germline V gene has CDR1 SNHLY and CDR2 FYNNEI. The length of the CDR3 is 17 residues.

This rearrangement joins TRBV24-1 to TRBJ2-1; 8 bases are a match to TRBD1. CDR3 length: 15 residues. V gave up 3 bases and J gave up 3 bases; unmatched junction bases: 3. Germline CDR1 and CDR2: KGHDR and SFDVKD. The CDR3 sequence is CATSDVGQGYNEQFF. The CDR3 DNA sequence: TGTGCCACCAGTGATGTAGGACAGGGCTACAATGAGCAGTTCTTC.

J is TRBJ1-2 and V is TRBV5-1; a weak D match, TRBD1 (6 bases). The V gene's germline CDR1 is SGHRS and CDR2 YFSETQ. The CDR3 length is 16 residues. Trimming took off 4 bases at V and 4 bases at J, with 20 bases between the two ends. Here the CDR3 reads CASSGGGQGLTYGYTF. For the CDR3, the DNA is TGCGCCAGCAGCGGCGGGGGGCAGGGTCTTACCTATGGCTACACCTTC. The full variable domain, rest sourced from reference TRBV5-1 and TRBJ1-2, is KAGVTQTPRYLIKTRGQQVTLSCSPISGHRSVSWYQQTPGQGLQFLFEYFSETQRNKGNFPGRFSGRQFSNSRSEMNVSTLELGDSALYLCASSGGGQGLTYGYTFGSGTRLTVV.